The source of this TCR beta chain is a study of response to subunit inactivated influenza vaccine. Overall study findings and caveats: Authors suggested each seasonal flu vaccination may recruit only limited numbers of new T cells.

TCRdb fed the RT-PCR reads into MiXCR, producing one record per CDR3 protein. This table has about 570,000 distinct CDR3 sequences, approximately 10% appearing once. Worth noting for this clonotype: Its antigen is undetermined.

The germline gives CDR1 LGHNA, CDR2 YNFKEQ. Trimming stripped 0 bases from V and 3 bases from J, with 18 bases between. This CDR3 contains 18 residues. Another study also made use of these data, one on T cells expressing NK-cell markers. That paper states: Making the TCR beta cDNA relied on 5'RACE template switching with UMIs. Repertoires of TCR beta were obtained from T cells sorted as CD3+CD56+NKG2C+, CD3+CD56+NKG2C- and CD3+CD56-NKG2C+.

Source: PBMCs from blood, taken on the day of vaccination. This sequence originates from a man in his forties or fifties who received an inactivated influenza vaccine. The gene calls are TRBV4-2 and TRBJ2-1; the D is unclear. CDR3 in DNA: TGTGCCAGCAGCCAAGATCAAAGCCTTTCCCCCTACTACAATGAGCAGTTCTTC. Amino acids: CASSQDQSLSPYYNEQFF.